The 21 T cell receptor beta chains presented below share a single source sample, sequenced in a study of T cell responses to AZD1222 COVID-19 vaccine. Sequencing was performed with immunoSEQ multiplex PCR; in TCRdb, only in-frame clones are kept and a portion is missing. The table shows about 110,000 clones, with approximately 89% occurring only once. The specimen comprised peripheral blood, sampled on day 0 of MenACWY control vaccination. These receptors originate from an adult in good health.

The gene calls are TRBV28 and TRBJ2-7, with D possibly being TRBD2 (6 bases). The CDR3 covers 12 residues. V shed 2 bases and J shed 6 bases, with 8 bases lying between them. Germline CDR1 reads MDHEN; CDR2 reads SYDVKM. The CDR3 DNA sequence: TGTGCCAGCAGTTTACGGGGGTCCGAGCAGTACTTC. Its translation: CASSLRGSEQYF.

This clone has just a few counts. V gene TRBV30 combines with J gene TRBJ1-6; D might be TRBD1 (5 bases). The CDR3 runs to 15 residues. V lost 1 base, J lost 7 bases, and 14 bases lay in between. Germline CDR1 is GTSNPN and CDR2 is SVGIG (reference sequence). The CDR3 bases are TGTGCCTGGAGTGCCGGCGGGACGGTAAATTCACCCCTCCACTTT. It specifies CAWSAGGTVNSPLHF.

This chain links TRBV11-2 with TRBJ2-5, with 8 bases fitting TRBD1. Germline assignment: CDR1 SGHAT and CDR2 FQNNGV. The CDR3 runs 15 residues. J gave up 3 bases and V 1 base, and 4 bases lay outside the gene matches. The CDR3 here is CASSLGPTGEETQYF. Written as DNA, the CDR3 is TGTGCCAGCAGCTTAGGCCCGACAGGGGAAGAGACCCAGTACTTC. The entire variable domain, with the rest obtained from reference TRBV11-2 and TRBJ2-5, is as follows: EAGVAQSPRYKIIEKRQSVAFWCNPISGHATLYWYQQILGQGPKLLIQFQNNGVVDDSQLPKDRFSAERLKGVDSTLKIQPAKLEDSAVYLCASSLGPTGEETQYFGPGTRLLVL.

This chain links TRBV11-3 with TRBJ2-3; TRBD2 agrees at 8 bases. This CDR3 has 17 amino acids. V shed 8 bases, J shed 0 bases, and the junction held 13 bases outside the gene matches. The germline gives CDR1 SGHNT, CDR2 YENEEA. CDR3 nucleotide sequence: TGTGCCAGCTCAGCTTGGAGCGGGGGAGAGAGCACAGATACGCAGTATTTT. Translating gives CASSAWSGGESTDTQYF.

The chain links TRBV20-1 to TRBJ2-3, with 8 bases identical to TRBD2. The CDR3 runs to 11 residues. Germline V gives CDR1 DFQATT, CDR2 SNEGSKA (reference sequence). The V gene end was trimmed by 5 bases and the J gene end by 11 bases; junction bases not matched to a gene: 6. The CDR3 DNA follows: TGCAGTGCTTCGGTGCTAGCGGGGCAGTATTTT. The encoded protein is CSASVLAGQYF.

This clone appeared a single time. The genes are TRBV5-8 and TRBJ1-5; D is unclear. Germline V gives CDR1 SGHTS, CDR2 YDEGEE. The CDR3 runs 15 residues. V lost 1 base and J lost 1, with 9 bases in between. Here the CDR3 reads CASSLPGRSNQPQHF. The CDR3 nucleotides are TGTGCCAGCAGCTTGCCTGGCCGAAGCAATCAGCCCCAGCATTTT. The full variable domain, rest sourced from reference TRBV5-8 and TRBJ1-5, is EAGVTQSPTHLIKTRGQQATLRCSPISGHTSVYWYQQALGLGLQFLLWYDEGEERNRGNFPPRFSGRQFPNYSSELNVNALELEDSALYLCASSLPGRSNQPQHFGDGTRLSIL.

The chain carries TRBV7-9 and TRBJ1-1; tentative D call: TRBD1 (6 bases). Trimming removed 1 base from V and 4 bases from J, with 10 bases in between. The CDR3 is made up of 14 amino acids. Germline V CDR1 and CDR2: SEHNR, FQNEAQ (reference sequence). As DNA, the CDR3 is TGTGCCAGCAGCTTAGTGGGACACTTCACTGAAGCTTTCTTT. It yields the protein CASSLVGHFTEAFF.

The V and J genes are TRBV21-1 and TRBJ1-1. TRBV21-1 is marked as a pseudogene. The CDR3 is 15 amino acids. CDR3 in DNA: TGTGCCAGCAGCAAATGTGTCGTCATGAACACTGAAGCTTTCTTT. Residues: CASSKCVVMNTEAFF.

The chain links TRBV7-8 to TRBJ1-5; 8 bases fit TRBD1. Trimming removed 3 bases from V and 4 bases from J; junction bases left unmatched: 5. CDR1 is SGHVS and CDR2 is FQNEAQ in the germline V gene. CDR3 length: 15 residues. The CDR3 region is CASSFRDRSNQPQHF. Written as DNA, the CDR3 is TGTGCCAGCAGCTTCCGGGACAGGTCTAATCAGCCCCAGCATTTT.

V usage is TRBV6-5 and J usage is TRBJ1-6; TRBD1 matches at 8 bases. This CDR3 has 16 amino acids. CDR1 is MNHEY, CDR2 SVGAGI, per germline. The V gene end was trimmed by 0 bases and the J gene end by 7 bases; junction bases not matched to a gene: 5. The CDR3 loop is CASSYSTGAQNSPLHF. The CDR3 DNA follows: TGTGCCAGCAGTTACTCGACAGGGGCGCAGAATTCACCCCTCCACTTT.

Only a few counts were recorded for this clone. The J gene is TRBJ2-5, the V gene TRBV7-9; D is unresolved. The CDR3 runs to 11 residues. Germline assignment: CDR1 SEHNR and CDR2 FQNEAQ (reference sequence). V was pared by 5 bases and J by 5 bases, with 6 bases between. The CDR3 coding sequence is TGTGCCAGCAGCCCCAGGGAGACCCAGTACTTC. This sequence encodes CASSPRETQYF.

The rearrangement links TRBV6-5 to TRBJ1-6; D remains ambiguous. CDR3 length: 14 amino acids. The V gene lost 0 bases and the J gene lost 9 bases, with 9 bases spanning the gap. Germline V gives CDR1 MNHEY, CDR2 SVGAGI. The CDR3 DNA sequence: TGTGCCAGCAGTTACTCGCCGGCAGTTTCACCCCTCCACTTT. Its translation: CASSYSPAVSPLHF.

This clone was recorded at least ten times. V gene TRBV3-1 (or the pseudogene TRBV3-2) combines with J gene TRBJ1-1; no clear D gene. Per germline, CDR1 LGHDT and CDR2 YNNKEL (reference sequence). The CDR3 sequence is 14 residues long. Trimming shortened V by 0 bases and J by 2 bases, and 7 bases separated the two germline ends. CDR3 residues: CASSQDRGNTEAFF. CDR3 nucleotide sequence: TGTGCCAGCAGCCAAGATCGTGGCAACACTGAAGCTTTCTTT.

In this sample, this clone turned up once. The chain has TRBV7-2 and TRBJ2-1; 7 bases agree with TRBD2. This CDR3 has 17 residues. Trimming took 5 bases from V and 0 from J; bases not matched to a gene: 10. Germline lookup yields CDR1 SGHTA and CDR2 FQGNSA. The CDR3 here is CASSAPEAGTSYNEQFF. The CDR3 DNA follows: TGTGCCAGCAGCGCACCGGAAGCGGGGACCTCCTACAATGAGCAGTTCTTC.

The chain uses TRBV7-6 and TRBJ1-5, with D perhaps matching TRBD1 (5 bases). This CDR3 is 15 amino acids long. Germline assignment: CDR1 SGHVS and CDR2 FNYEAQ. V lost 4 bases and J 3 bases, leaving 13 bases between the germline ends. CDR3 sequence reads: CASSSKPGHNQPQHF. The CDR3 DNA reads TGTGCCAGCAGCTCGAAACCTGGACACAATCAGCCCCAGCATTTT.

This clone was recorded once. The chain couples TRBV27 to TRBJ2-2, with D hard to call. The V gene lost 0 bases and the J gene lost 1 base, with 9 bases spanning the gap. Per germline, CDR1 MNHEY and CDR2 SMNVEV (reference sequence). The CDR3 runs to 16 residues. The DNA for the CDR3 is TGTGCCAGCAGTTTATCGATTACAGTGAACACCGGGGAGCTGTTTTTT. Translated, it gives CASSLSITVNTGELFF.

Concerning this clone itself: The junction departs from the called germline gene at one end, perhaps through a read error. This CDR3 reads CASTLSGTVSGNTMYF. Here the CDR3 DNA reads TGTGCCAGTACCCTCTCCGGGACAGTCTCTGGAAACACCATGTATTTT. V and J are TRBV19 and TRBJ1-3; TRBD1 matches at 7 bases. CDR3 length: 16 amino acids. Germline loops: CDR1 LNHDA, CDR2 SQIVND (reference sequence).

This CDR3 reads CASSQGGGHPEAFF. The CDR3 coding sequence is TGTGCCAGCAGCCAAGGAGGGGGCCACCCTGAAGCTTTCTTT. V gene TRBV3-1 (or the pseudogene TRBV3-2) combines with J gene TRBJ1-1; 7 bases fit TRBD1. The germline gives CDR1 LGHDT, CDR2 YNNKEL (reference sequence). The CDR3 covers 14 residues. Trimming took 1 base from V and 6 from J; bases not matched to a gene: 5.

The V and J genes are TRBV28 and TRBJ1-5, with D unresolved. Germline CDR1 and CDR2: MDHEN and SYDVKM. With 6 bases removed from V and 0 bases from J, the gap between germline ends came to 9 bases. This CDR3 has 14 amino acids. CDR3 bases: TGTGCCAGCAGCCCACCAAATAGCAATCAGCCCCAGCATTTT. This encodes CASSPPNSNQPQHF.

This clone was recorded once. This chain links TRBV30 with TRBJ2-7; D not resolved. This CDR3 has 15 residues. Per the germline V gene, CDR1 is GTSNPN and CDR2 is SVGIG (reference sequence). With 2 bases removed from V and 1 base from J, the gap between germline ends came to 15 bases. The CDR3 DNA reads TGTGCCTGGAGTAAAAGGACCATGTTATCCTACGAGCAGTACTTC. This sequence encodes CAWSKRTMLSYEQYF.

V gene TRBV9 combines with J gene TRBJ1-1; D is uncertain. CDR3 length: 12 residues. Looked up from germline, CDR1 is SGDLS and CDR2 is YYNGEE. V lost 3 bases and J 1 base, leaving 4 bases between the germline ends. The CDR3 is CASSAGNTEAFF. DNA for the CDR3: TGTGCCAGCAGCGCCGGGAACACTGAAGCTTTCTTT.